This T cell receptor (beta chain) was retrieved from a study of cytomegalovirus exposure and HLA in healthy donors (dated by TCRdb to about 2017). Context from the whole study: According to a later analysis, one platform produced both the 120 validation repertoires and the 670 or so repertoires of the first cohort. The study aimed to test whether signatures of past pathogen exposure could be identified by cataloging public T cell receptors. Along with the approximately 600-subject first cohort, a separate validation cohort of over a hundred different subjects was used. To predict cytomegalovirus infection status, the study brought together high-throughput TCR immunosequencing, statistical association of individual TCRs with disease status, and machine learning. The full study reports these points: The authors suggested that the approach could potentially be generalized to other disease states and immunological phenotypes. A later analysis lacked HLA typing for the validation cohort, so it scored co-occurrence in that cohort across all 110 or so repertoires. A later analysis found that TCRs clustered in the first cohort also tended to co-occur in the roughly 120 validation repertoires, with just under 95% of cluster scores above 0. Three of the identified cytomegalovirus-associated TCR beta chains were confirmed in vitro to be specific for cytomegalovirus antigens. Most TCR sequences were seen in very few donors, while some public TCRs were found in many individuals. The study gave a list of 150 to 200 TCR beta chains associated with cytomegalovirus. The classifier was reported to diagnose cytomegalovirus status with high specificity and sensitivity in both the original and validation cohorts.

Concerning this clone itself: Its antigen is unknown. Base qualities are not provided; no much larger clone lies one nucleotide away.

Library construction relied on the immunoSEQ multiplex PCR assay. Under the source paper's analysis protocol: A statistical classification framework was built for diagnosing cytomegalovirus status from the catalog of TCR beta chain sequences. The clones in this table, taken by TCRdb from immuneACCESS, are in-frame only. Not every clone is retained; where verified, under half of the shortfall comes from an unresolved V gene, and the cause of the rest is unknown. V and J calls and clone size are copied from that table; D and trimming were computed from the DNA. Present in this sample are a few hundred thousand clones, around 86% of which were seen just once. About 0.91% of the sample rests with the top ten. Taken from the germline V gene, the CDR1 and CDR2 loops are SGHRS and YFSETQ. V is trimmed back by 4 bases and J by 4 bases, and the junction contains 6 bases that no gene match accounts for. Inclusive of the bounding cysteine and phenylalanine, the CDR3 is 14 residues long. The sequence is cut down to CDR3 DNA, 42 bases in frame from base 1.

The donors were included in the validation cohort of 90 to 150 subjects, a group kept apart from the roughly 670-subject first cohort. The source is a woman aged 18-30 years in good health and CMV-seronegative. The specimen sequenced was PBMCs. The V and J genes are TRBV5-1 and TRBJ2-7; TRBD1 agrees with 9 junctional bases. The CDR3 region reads CASSASGTGYEQYF. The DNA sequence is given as TGCGCCAGCAGCGCCTCCGGGACAGGGTACGAGCAGTACTTC.